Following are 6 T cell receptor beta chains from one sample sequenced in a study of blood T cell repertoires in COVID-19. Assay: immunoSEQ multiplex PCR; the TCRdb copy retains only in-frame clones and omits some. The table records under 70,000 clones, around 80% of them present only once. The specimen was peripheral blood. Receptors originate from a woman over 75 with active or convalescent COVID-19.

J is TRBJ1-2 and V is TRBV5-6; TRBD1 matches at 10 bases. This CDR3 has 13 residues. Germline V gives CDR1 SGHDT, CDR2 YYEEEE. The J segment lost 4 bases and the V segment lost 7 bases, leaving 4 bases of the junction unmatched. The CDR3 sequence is CASSWDRGYGYTF. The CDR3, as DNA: TGTGCCAGCTCCTGGGACAGGGGCTATGGCTACACCTTC.

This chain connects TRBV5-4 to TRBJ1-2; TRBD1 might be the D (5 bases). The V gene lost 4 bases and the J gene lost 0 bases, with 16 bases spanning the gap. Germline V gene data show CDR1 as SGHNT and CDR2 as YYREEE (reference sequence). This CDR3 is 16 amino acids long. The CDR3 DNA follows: TGTGCCAGCAGCGCTGGTATAGGGGAGGCTAACTATGGCTACACCTTC. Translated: CASSAGIGEANYGYTF.

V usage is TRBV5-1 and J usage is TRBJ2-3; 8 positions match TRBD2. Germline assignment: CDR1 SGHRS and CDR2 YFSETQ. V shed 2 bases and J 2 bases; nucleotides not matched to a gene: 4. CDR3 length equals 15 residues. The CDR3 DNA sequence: TGCGCCAGCAGCTTAAGCGGGGGAATCACAGATACGCAGTATTTT. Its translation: CASSLSGGITDTQYF.

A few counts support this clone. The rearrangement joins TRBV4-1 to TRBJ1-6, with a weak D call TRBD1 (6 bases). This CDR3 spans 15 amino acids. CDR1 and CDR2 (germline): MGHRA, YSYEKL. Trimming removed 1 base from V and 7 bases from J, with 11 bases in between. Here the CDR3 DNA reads TGCGCCAGCAGCCAAGTACAGGGCCGCAATTCACCCCTCCACTTT. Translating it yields CASSQVQGRNSPLHF.

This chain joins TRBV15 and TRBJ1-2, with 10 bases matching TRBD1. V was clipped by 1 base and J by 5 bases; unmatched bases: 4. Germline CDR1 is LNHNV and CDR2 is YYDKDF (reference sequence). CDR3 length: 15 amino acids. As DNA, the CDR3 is TGTGCCACCAGCAGAGGACCGGGACAGGGGTATGGCTACACCTTC. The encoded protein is CATSRGPGQGYGYTF.

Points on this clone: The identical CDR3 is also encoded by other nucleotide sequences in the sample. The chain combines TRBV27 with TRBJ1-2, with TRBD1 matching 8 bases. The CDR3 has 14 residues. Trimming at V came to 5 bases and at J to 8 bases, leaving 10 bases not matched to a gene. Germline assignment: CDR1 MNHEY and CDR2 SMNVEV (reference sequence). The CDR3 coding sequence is TGTGCCAGCAGTACAATAACAGGGGGAAACGGCTACACCTTC. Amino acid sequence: CASSTITGGNGYTF.